The T cell receptor (beta chain) described here comes from a study of T cells in Graves' hyperthyroidism and ophthalmopathy. This clonotype was observed at least ten times. The CDR3 totals 12 residues. V lost 5 bases and J 10 bases, leaving 13 bases between the germline ends. CDR1 is SGHTA and CDR2 is FQGNSA in the germline V gene. Amplification yielded TCR beta CDR3 regions, with RNA transcripts as the source. First-round RT-PCR of the TCR CDR3 relied on the HTBI primer set. Via MiXCR, TCRdb re-called the multiplex PCR reads, giving one row per CDR3 protein. The table shows tens of thousands of distinct CDR3 sequences, with about 47% occurring only once.

The chain has TRBV7-2 and TRBJ2-3, with D uncertain. The sample was blood. The clonotype was recovered from a man aged 40-49 years with Graves' ophthalmopathy. CDR3 sequence: CASSTFSGPQYF. The CDR3 region has the DNA TGTGCCAGCAGCACCTTCTCCGGGCCGCAGTATTTT.